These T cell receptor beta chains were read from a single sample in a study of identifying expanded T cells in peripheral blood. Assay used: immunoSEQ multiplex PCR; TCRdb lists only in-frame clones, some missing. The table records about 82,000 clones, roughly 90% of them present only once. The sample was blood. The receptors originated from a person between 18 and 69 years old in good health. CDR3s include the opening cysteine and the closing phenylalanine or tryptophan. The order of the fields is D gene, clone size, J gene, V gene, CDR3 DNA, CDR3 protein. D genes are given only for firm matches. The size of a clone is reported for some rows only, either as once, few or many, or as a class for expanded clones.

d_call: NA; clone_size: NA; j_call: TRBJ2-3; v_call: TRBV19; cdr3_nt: TGTGCCAGTAGTATCGGCCTCGAAGATACGCAGTATTTT; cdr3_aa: CASSIGLEDTQYF
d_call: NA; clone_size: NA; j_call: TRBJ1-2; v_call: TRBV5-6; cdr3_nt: TGTGCCAGCAGCTTGGAGCAGGACTATGGCTACACCTTC; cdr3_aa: CASSLEQDYGYTF
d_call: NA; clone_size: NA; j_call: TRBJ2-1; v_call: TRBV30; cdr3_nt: TGTGCCGGGATGTTCCGGGTGGACAATGAGCAGTTCTTC; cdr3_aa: CAGMFRVDNEQFF
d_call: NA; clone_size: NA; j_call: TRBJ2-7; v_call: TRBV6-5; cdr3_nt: TGTGCCAGCACGGGAAGCTTCTACGAGCAGTACTTC; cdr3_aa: CASTGSFYEQYF
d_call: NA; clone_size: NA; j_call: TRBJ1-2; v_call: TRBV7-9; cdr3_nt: TGTGCCAGCAGCGTAGGGTATGGCTACACCTTC; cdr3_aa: CASSVGYGYTF
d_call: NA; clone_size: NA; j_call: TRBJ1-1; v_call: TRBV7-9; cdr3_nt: TGTGCCAGTGGGAGAGGAGACACTGAAGCTTTCTTT; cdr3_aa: CASGRGDTEAFF
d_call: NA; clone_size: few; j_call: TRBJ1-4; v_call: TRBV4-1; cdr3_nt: TGCGCCAGCAGCCAAGATGAAAGGGCCAAACTGTTTTTT; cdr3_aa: CASSQDERAKLFF
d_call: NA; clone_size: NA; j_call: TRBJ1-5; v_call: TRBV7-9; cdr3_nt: TGTGCCAGCAGCCCGGGGGGGCATCAGCCCCAGCATTTT; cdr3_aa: CASSPGGHQPQHF
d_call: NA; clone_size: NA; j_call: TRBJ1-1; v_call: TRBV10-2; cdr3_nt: TGCGCCAGCAGTGAGTCGCGATACACTGAAGCTTTCTTT; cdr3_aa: CASSESRYTEAFF
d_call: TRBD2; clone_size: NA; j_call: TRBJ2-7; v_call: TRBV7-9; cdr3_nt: TGTGCCAGCAGCTTAGTGGGAGGGCTAGCGGGAGGGCGGACCTACGAGCAGTACTTC; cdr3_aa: CASSLVGGLAGGRTYEQYF
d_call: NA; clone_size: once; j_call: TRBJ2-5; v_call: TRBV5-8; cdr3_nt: TGTGCCAGCAGCTTCACGTCCCAAGAGACCCAGTACTTC; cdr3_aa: CASSFTSQETQYF
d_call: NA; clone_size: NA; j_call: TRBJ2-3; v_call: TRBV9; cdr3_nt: TGTGCCAGCAGCGTAGGAACGGAAACAGATACGCAGTATTTT; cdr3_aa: CASSVGTETDTQYF
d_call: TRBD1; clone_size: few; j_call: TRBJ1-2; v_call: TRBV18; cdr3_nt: TGTGCCAGCTCACCCCTGGGACAGAACTATGGCTACACCTTC; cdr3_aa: CASSPLGQNYGYTF
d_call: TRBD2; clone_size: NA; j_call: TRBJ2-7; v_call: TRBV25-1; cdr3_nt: TGTGCCAGCAGTGATCCCGGGGCTAGCGGGTCCTACGAGCAGTACTTC; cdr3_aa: CASSDPGASGSYEQYF
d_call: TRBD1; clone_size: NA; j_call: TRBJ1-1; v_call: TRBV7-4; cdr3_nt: TGTGCCAGCAGCTTCTCGGAACCAGAACGGACAGGGGGCGAAATAGCTGAAGCTTTCTTT; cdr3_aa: CASSFSEPERTGGEIAEAFF
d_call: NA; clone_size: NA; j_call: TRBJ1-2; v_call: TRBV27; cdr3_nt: TGTGCCAGCAGTCTAACCCCCGGGGACTATGGCTACACCTTC; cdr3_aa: CASSLTPGDYGYTF
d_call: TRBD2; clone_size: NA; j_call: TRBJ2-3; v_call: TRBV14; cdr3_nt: TGTGCCAGCAGCCAGGACCGGACTAGCGGGGACGCAGATACGCAGTATTTT; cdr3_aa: CASSQDRTSGDADTQYF
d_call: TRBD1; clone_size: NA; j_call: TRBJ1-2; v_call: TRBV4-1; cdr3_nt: TGCGCCAGCAGCCAAGATCGGGGACAGGCTAGTGGAGGCTACACCTTC; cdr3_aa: CASSQDRGQASGGYTF
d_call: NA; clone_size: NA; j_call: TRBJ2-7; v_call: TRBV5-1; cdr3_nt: TGCGCCAGCAGCTTGGCTTTAGGGGATACCTACGAGCAGTACTTC; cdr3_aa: CASSLALGDTYEQYF
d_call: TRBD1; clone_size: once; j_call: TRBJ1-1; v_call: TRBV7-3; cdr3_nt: TGTGCCAGCAGCCCCGCAGGGGGAACTGAAGCTTTCTTT; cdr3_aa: CASSPAGGTEAFF
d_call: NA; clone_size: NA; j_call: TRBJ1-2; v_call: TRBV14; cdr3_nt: TGTGCCAGCAGCCAAGGGGTGGACTATGGCTACACCTTC; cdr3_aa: CASSQGVDYGYTF
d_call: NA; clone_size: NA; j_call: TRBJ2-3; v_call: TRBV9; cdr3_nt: TGTGCCAGCAGCGCAGTTAGTAAGCGGAGCACAGATACGCAGTATTTT; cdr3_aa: CASSAVSKRSTDTQYF
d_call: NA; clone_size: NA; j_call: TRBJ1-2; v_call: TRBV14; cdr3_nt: TGTGCCAGCAGCCAAGCTACGACAGAGAGCTACACCTTC; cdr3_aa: CASSQATTESYTF
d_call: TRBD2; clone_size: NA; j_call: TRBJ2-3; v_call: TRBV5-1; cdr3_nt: TGCGCCAGCAGCTTTTTTGGCGGGGGGCCCACAGATACGCAGTATTTT; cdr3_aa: CASSFFGGGPTDTQYF
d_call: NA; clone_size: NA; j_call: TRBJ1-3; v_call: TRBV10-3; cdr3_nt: TGTGCCATCAGTGAGAGACAGCCCAAAGCCTCTGGAAACACCATATATTTT; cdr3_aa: CAISERQPKASGNTIYF
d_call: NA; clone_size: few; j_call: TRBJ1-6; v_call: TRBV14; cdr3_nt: TGTGCCAGCAGCCAGCGGGATACCTCACCCCTCCACTTT; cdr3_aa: CASSQRDTSPLHF
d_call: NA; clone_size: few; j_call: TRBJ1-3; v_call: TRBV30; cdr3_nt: TGTGCCTGGATGTTAGTCTCTGGAAACACCATATATTTT; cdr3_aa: CAWMLVSGNTIYF
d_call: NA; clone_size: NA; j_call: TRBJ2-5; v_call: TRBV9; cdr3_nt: TGTGCCAGCAGCACCGGGACTCCCCAAGAGACCCAGTACTTC; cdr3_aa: CASSTGTPQETQYF
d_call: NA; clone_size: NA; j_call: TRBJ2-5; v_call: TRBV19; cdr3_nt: TGTGCCAGTACTGATCGGGCCACCCAAGAGACCCAGTACTTC; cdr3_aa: CASTDRATQETQYF
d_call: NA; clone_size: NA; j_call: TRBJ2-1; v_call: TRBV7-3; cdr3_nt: TGTGCCAGCTCCCCGCCGGGCCGCTCGCGGGATGAGCAGTTCTTC; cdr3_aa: CASSPPGRSRDEQFF
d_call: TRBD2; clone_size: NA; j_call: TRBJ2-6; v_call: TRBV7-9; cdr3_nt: TGTGCCAGCAGCTTGCGCCGGGGGGCTGGGGCCAACGTCCTGACTTTC; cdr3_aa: CASSLRRGAGANVLTF
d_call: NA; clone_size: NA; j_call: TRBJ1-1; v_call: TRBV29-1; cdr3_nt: TGCAGCGTTGAATATAGAGGGGGTCGCGAAGCTTTCTTT; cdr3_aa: CSVEYRGGREAFF
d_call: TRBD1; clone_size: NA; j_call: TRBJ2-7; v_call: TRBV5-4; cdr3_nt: TGTGCCAGCAGCTTAAGGCCAGGGACAGGGCTGGACGAGCAGTACTTC; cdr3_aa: CASSLRPGTGLDEQYF
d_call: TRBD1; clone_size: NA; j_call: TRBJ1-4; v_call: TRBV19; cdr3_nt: TGTGCCAGTAGCCCACAGGGACAGACTAATGAAAAACTGTTTTTT; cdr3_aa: CASSPQGQTNEKLFF
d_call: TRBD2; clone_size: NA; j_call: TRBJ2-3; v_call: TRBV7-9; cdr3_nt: TGTGCCAGCAGCTTAAGAGTGGCTAGCGGTAGCACAGATACGCAGTATTTT; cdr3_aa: CASSLRVASGSTDTQYF
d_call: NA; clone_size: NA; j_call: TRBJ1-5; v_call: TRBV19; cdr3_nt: TGTGCCAGTAGTCTCGGGACAACCATGAGCAATCAGCCCCAGCATTTT; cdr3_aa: CASSLGTTMSNQPQHF
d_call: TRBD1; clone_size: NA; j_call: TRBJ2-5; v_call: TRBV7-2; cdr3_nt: TGTGCCAGCAGCTCGACAGGGGGCGGAGAGACCCAGTACTTC; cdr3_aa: CASSSTGGGETQYF
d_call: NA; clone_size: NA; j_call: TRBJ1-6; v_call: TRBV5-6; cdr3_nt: TGTGCCAGCAGCTTGGAAAGGGGGTATAATTCACCCCTCCACTTT; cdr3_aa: CASSLERGYNSPLHF
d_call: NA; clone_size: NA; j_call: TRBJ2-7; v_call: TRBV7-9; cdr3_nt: TGTGCCAGCAGCTTCCCGTTACTGGGGGGTACCTACGAGCAGTACTTC; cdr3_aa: CASSFPLLGGTYEQYF
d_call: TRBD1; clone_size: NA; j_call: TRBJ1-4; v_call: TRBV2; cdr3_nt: TGTGCCAGCACGGGACAGGGGGCTGTAGCTAATGAAAAACTGTTTTTT; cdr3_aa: CASTGQGAVANEKLFF
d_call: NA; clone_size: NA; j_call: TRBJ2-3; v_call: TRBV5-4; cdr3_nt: TGTGCCAGCAGCTTGGCCGTAGGAAAAGATACGCAGTATTTT; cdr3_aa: CASSLAVGKDTQYF
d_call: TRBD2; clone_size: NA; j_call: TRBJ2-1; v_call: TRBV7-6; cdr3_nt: TGTGCCAGCAGCTTTGGGGGGGGTGGTGAGCAGTTCTTC; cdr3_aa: CASSFGGGGEQFF
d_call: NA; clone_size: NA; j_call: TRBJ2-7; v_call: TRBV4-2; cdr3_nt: TGTGCCAGCAGCCAAGAGGGCAATTACGAGCAGTACTTC; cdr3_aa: CASSQEGNYEQYF
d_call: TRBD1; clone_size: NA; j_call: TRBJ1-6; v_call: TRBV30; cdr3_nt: TGTGCCTGGAGGGGGACAGCGCGCTCACCCCTCCACTTT; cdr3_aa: CAWRGTARSPLHF
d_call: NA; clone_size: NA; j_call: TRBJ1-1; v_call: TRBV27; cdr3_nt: TGTGCCAGCAGTTTTATACGAAACACTGAAGCTTTCTTT; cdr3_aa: CASSFIRNTEAFF
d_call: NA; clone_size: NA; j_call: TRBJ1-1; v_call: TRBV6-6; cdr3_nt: TGTGCCAGCAGTTACGTCGACAGGAGACTAGATGAAGCTTTCTTT; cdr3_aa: CASSYVDRRLDEAFF
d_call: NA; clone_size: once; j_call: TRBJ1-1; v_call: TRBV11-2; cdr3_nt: TGTGCCAGCAGCTCGCAACGGGTGGGCTCTGAAGCTTTCTTT; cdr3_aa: CASSSQRVGSEAFF
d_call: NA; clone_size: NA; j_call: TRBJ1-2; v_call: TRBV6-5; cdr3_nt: TGTGCCAGCAGTTCCGAGACAGACTACTATGGCTACACCTTC; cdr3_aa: CASSSETDYYGYTF
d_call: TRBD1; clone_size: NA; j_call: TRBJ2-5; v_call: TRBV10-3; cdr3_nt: TGTGCCATCAGTGACGGACAGGGGGGCGGTGAGACCCAGTACTTC; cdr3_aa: CAISDGQGGGETQYF
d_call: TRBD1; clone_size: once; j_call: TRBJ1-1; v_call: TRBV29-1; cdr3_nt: TGCAGCTCCTTGACAGGGAGCACTGAAGCTTTCTTT; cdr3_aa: CSSLTGSTEAFF
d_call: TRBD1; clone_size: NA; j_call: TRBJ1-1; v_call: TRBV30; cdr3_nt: TGTGCCTTAGGACAGGAAGGCATGAACACTGAAGCTTTCTTT; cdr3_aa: CALGQEGMNTEAFF
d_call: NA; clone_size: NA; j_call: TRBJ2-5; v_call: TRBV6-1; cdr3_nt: TGTGCCAGCAGTGAAGAGAGCAGGGTGACCCAGTACTTC; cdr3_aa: CASSEESRVTQYF
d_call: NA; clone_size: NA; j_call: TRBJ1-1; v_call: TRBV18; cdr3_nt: TGTGCCAGCTCACCACAGCTCCAGGGGTTGAACACTGAAGCTTTCTTT; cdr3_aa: CASSPQLQGLNTEAFF
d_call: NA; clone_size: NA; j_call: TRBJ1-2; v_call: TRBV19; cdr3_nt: TGTGCCAGTAGTATAAACTCGGGGTCGGGCTACACCTTC; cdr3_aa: CASSINSGSGYTF
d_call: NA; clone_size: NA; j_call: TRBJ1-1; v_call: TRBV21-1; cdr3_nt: TGTGCCAGCAGCCTCCGACAGGACGTGAAAGCTTTCTTT; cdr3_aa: CASSLRQDVKAFF
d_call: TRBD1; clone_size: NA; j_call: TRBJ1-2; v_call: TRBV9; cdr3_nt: TGTGCCAGCAGCCCCCGGACAGGGGAGGGCTATGGCTACACCTTC; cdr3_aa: CASSPRTGEGYGYTF
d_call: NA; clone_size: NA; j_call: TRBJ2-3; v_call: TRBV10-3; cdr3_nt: TGTGCCATCAGGGGGACGGGTGAAAGAACAGATACGCAGTATTTT; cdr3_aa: CAIRGTGERTDTQYF